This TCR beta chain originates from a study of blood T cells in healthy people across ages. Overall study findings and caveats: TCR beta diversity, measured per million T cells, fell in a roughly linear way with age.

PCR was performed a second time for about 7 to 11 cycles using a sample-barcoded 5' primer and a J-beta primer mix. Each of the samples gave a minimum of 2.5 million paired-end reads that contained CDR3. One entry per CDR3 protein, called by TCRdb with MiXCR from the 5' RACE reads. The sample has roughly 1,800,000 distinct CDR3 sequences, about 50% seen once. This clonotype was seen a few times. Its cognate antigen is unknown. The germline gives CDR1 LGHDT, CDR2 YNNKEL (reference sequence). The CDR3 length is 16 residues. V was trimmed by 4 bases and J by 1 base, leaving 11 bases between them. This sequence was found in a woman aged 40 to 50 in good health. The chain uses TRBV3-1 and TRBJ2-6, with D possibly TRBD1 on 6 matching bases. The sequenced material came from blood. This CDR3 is CASSPRQVSGANVLTF. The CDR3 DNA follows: TGTGCCAGCAGCCCCCGACAGGTATCTGGGGCCAACGTCCTGACTTTC.